This T cell receptor beta chain comes out of a study of T cell changes during pregnancy in multiple sclerosis. Assay used: immunoSEQ multiplex PCR; TCRdb lists only in-frame clones, some missing. In the table there are approximately 31,000 clones, more than 85% of which are singletons. This receptor was obtained from a female donor with multiple sclerosis, enrolled in a pregnancy study. The sequenced sample was CD4+ T cells from peripheral blood mononuclear cells, obtained in the second trimester of pregnancy.

CDR3 DNA: TGTGCCAGCAGCTTCAACGCGGGGCATAGGTCGTCCCAGCATTTT. Residues: CASSFNAGHRSSQHF. This sequence joins TRBV5-6 and TRBJ1-5; TRBD1 is a possible D gene (5 bases). The CDR3 is 15 amino acids. The germline V and J ends were trimmed by 2 bases and 11 bases, with 20 bases remaining between them. Germline values: CDR1 SGHDT, CDR2 YYEEEE.